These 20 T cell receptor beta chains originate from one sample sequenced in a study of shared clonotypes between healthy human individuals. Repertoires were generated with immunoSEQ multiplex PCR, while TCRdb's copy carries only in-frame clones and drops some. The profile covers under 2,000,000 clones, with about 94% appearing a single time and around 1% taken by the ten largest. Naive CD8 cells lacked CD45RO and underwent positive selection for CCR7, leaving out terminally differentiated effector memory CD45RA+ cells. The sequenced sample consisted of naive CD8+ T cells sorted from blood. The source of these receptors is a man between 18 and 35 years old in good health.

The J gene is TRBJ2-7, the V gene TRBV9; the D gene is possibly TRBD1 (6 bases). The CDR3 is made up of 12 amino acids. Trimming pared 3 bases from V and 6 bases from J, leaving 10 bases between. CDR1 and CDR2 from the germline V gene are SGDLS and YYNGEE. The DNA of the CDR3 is TGTGCCAGCAGCGGGGAGACAGGCGAGCAGTACTTC. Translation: CASSGETGEQYF.

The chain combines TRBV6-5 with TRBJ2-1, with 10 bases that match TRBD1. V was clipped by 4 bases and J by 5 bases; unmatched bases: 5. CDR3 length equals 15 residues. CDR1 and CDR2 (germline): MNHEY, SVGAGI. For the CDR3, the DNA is TGTGCCAGCAGTTCCCGGGACAGGGGAGACAATGAGCAGTTCTTC. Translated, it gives CASSSRDRGDNEQFF.

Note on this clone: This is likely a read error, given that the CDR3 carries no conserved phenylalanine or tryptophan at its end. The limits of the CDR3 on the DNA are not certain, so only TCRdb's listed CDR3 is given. Here the CDR3 reads CASSRRSGR. The chain uses TRBV5-1 and TRBJ2-7; TRBD1, as called in the table, went unchecked against the DNA. The CDR3 comprises 9 residues, both ends counted. Germline CDR1 and CDR2: SGHRS and YFSETQ.

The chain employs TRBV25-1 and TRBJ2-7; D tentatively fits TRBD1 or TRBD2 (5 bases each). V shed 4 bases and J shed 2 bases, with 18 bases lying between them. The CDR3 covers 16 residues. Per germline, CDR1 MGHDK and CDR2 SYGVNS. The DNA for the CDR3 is TGTGCCAGCAGTGGGGAATTCGGGACCGGGACCTACGAGCAGTACTTC. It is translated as CASSGEFGTGTYEQYF.

The CDR3: CASSEGPGRLSPYEQYF. In DNA form, the CDR3 reads TGTGCCAGCAGTGAAGGCCCCGGACGGCTAAGTCCCTACGAGCAGTACTTC. The rearrangement joins TRBV6-1 to TRBJ2-7; the D is unclear. The V gene's germline CDR1 is MNHNS and CDR2 SASEGT. CDR3 length: 17 amino acids. The germline V and J ends were trimmed by 1 base and 2 bases, with 18 bases remaining between them.

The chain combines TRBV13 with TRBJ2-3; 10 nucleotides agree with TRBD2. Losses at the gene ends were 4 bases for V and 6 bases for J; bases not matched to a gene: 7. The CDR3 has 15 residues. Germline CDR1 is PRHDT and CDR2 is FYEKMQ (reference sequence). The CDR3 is CASSSQRGGRDTQYF. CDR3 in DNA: TGTGCCAGCAGCTCTCAGCGGGGGGGCCGGGATACGCAGTATTTT.

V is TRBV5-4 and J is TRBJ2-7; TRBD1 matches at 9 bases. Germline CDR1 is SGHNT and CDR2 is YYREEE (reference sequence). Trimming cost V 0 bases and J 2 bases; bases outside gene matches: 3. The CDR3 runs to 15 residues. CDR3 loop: CASSLADRGTYEQYF. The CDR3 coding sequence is TGTGCCAGCAGCTTGGCGGACAGGGGTACCTACGAGCAGTACTTC.

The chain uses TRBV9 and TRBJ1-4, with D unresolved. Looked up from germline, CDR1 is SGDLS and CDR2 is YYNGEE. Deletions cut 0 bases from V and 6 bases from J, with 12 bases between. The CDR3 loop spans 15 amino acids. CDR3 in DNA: TGTGCCAGCAGCGTAGATTGGGGATTGGATGAAAAACTGTTTTTT. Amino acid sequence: CASSVDWGLDEKLFF.

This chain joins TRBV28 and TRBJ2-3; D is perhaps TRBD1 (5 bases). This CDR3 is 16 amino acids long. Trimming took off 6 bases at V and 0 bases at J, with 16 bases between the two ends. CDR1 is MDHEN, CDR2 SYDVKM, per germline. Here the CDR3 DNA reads TGTGCCAGCAGCCCCTCGGAAGGGGCAAGCACAGATACGCAGTATTTT. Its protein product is CASSPSEGASTDTQYF.

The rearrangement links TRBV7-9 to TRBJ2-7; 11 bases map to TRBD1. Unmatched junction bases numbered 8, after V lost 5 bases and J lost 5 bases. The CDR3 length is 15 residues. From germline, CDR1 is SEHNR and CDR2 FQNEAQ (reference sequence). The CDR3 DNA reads TGTGCCAGCAGCCCCGGACAGGGGGCCTTGGACGAGCAGTACTTC. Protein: CASSPGQGALDEQYF. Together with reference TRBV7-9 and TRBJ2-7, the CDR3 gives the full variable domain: DTGVSQNPRHKITKRGQNVTFRCDPISEHNRLYWYRQTLGQGPEFLTYFQNEAQLEKSRLLSDRFSAERPKGSFSTLEIQRTEQGDSAMYLCASSPGQGALDEQYFGPGTRLTVT.

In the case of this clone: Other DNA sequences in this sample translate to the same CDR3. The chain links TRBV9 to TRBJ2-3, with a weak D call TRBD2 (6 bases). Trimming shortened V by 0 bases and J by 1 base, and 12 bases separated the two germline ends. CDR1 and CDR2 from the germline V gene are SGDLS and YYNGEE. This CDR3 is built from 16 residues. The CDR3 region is CASSVVGGLGTDTQYF. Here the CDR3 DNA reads TGTGCCAGCAGCGTAGTGGGGGGATTGGGCACAGATACGCAGTATTTT.

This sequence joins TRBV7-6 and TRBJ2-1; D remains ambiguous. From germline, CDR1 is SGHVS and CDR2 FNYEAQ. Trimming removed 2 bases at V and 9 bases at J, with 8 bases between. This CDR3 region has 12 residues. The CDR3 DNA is TGTGCCAGCAGCTTAACGTGGGGTGAGCAGTTCTTC. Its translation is CASSLTWGEQFF.

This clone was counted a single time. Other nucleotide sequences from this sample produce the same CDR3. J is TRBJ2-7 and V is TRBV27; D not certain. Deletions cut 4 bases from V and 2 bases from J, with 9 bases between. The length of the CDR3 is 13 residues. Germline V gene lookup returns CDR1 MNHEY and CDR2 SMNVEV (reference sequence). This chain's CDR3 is CASSSGRAYEQYF. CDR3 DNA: TGTGCCAGCAGTTCGGGTCGAGCCTACGAGCAGTACTTC.

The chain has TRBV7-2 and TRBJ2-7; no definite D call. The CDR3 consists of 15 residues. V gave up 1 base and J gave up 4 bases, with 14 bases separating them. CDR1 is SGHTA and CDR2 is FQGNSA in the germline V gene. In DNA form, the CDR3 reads TGTGCCAGCAGCTTAGACAGATCCCCGCCTTACGAGCAGTACTTC. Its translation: CASSLDRSPPYEQYF.

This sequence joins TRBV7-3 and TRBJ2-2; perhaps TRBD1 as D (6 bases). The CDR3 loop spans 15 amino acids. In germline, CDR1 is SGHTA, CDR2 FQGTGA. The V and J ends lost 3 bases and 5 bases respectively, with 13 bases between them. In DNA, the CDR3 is TGTGCCAGCAGCTTCGGACCAGGGGAGACCGGGGAGCTGTTTTTT. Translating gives CASSFGPGETGELFF.

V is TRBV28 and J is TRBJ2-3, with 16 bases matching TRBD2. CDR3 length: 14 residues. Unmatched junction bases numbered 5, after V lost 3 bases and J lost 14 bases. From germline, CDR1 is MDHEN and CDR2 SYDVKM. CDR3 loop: CASSFPGTSGGAYF. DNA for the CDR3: TGTGCCAGCAGTTTCCCCGGGACTAGCGGGGGGGCGTATTTT.

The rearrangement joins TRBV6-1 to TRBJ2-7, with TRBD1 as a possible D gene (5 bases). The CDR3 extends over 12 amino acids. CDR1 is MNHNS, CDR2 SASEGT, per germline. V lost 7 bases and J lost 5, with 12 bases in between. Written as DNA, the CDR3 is TGTGCCAGCATGTCAGGGATCCACGAGCAGTACTTC. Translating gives CASMSGIHEQYF.

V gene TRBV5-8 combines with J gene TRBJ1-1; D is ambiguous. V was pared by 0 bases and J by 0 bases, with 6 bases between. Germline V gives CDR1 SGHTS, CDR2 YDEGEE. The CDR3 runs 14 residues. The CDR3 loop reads CASSLVQLNTEAFF. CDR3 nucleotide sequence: TGTGCCAGCAGCTTGGTGCAGCTGAACACTGAAGCTTTCTTT.

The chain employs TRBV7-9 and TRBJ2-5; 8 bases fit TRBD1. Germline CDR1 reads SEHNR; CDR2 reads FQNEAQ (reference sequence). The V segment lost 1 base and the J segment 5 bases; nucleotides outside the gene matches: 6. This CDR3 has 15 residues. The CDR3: CASSLVDRVGETQYF. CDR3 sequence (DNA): TGTGCCAGCAGCTTAGTGGACAGGGTCGGGGAGACCCAGTACTTC.

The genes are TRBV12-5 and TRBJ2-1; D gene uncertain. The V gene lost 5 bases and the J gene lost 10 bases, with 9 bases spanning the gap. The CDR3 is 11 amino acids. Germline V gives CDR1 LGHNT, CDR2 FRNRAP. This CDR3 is CASGQSREQFF. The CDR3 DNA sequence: TGTGCTAGTGGTCAGTCACGGGAGCAGTTCTTC.